Included here is one T cell receptor beta chain sequence, with context. The target antigen is unknown. CDR3 length equals 14 residues. The data were produced by immunoSEQ multiplex PCR, yet TCRdb's version contains in-frame clones alone and is incomplete. The repertoire has about 53,000 clones, around 85% of them found once; the top ten carry 27%. The data belong to a study of T cell responses to AZD1222 COVID-19 vaccine. Study in general: Second-dose timings of about 4 or about 12 weeks were pooled. Study-wide results and caveats: It should be noted that donors were predominantly white British and more often female, and clonal diversity was possibly underestimated.

The starting material was peripheral blood, obtained on day 0 of AZD1222 vaccination. The gene calls are TRBV21-1 and TRBJ2-5; the DNA was not used to check the table's D call, TRBD1. TRBV21-1 is a known pseudogene. The receptor was derived from an adult in good health. CDR3 loop: CASSRGQVQETQYF. In nucleotides, the CDR3 is TGTGCCAGCAGTAGGGGACAGGTCCAAGAGACCCAGTACTTC.